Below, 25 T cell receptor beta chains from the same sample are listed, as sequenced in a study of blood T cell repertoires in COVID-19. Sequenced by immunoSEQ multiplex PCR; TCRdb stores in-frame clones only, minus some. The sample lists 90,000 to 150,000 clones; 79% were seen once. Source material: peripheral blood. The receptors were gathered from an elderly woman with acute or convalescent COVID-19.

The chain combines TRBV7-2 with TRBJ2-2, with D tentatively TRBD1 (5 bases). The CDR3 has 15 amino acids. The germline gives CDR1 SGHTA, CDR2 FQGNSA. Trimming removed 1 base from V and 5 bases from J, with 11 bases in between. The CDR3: CASSLEGLATGELFF. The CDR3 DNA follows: TGTGCCAGCAGCTTAGAGGGGTTAGCAACCGGGGAGCTGTTTTTT.

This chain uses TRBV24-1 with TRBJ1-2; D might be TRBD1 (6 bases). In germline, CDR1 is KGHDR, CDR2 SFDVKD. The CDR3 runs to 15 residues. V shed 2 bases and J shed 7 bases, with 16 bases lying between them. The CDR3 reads CATSDSPWGLGGYTF. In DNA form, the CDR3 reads TGTGCCACCAGTGATTCCCCGTGGGGGCTAGGTGGCTACACCTTC.

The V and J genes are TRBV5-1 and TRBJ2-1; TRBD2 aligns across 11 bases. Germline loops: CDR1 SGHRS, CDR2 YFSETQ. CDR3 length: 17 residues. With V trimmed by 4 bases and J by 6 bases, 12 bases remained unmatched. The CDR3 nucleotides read TGCGCCAGCAGCCCTTTAGCGGGAGGGCTGAAGTCCAATGAGCAGTTCTTC. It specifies CASSPLAGGLKSNEQFF.

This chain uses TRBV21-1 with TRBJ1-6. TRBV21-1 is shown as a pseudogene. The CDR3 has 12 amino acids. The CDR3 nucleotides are TGTGCCAGCAGCACCCGCTCCCCGGCCCTCCACTTT. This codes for CASSTRSPALHF.

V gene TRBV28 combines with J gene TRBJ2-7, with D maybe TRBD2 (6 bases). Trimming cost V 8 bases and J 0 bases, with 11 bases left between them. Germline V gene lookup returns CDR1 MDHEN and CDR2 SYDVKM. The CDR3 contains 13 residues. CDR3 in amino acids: CASLSGTSYEQYF. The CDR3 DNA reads TGTGCCAGCCTTAGCGGTACCTCCTACGAGCAGTACTTC.

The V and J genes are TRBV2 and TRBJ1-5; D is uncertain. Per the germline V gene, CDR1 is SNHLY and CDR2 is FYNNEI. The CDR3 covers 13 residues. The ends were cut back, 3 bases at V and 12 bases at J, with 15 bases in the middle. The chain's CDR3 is CASSEVDAGFQHF. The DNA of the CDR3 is TGTGCCAGCAGTGAGGTCGATGCGGGGTTCCAGCATTTT.

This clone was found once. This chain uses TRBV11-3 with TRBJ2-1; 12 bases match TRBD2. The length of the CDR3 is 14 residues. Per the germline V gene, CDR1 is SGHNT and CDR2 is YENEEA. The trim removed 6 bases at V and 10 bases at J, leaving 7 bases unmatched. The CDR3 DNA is TGTGCCAGCAGTCCGAGGACTAGCGGGGACGAGCAGTTCTTC. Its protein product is CASSPRTSGDEQFF.

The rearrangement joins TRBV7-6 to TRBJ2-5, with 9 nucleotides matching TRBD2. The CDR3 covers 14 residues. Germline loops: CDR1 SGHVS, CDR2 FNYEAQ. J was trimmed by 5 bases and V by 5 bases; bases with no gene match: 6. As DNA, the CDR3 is TGTGCCAGCAGCCCACTAGCGGGTTACGAGACCCAGTACTTC. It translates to CASSPLAGYETQYF.

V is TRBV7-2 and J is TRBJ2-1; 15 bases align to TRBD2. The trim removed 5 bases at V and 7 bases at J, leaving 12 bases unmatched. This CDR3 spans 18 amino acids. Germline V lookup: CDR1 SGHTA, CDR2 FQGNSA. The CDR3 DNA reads TGTGCCAGCAGCCCGGGGACTAGCGGGGGGCACTACAAGAATGAGCAGTTCTTC. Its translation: CASSPGTSGGHYKNEQFF.

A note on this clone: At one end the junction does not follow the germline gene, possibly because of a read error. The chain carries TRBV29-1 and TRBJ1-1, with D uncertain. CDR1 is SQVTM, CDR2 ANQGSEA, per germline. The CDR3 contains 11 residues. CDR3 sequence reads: CSVKDQRRAFF. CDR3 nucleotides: TGCAGCGTTAAAGACCAGCGAAGGGCTTTCTTT.

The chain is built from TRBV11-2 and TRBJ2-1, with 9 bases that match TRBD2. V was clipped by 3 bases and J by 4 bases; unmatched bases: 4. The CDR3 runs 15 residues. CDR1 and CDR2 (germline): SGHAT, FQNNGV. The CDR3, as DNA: TGTGCCAGCAGCTTCGAGCGGGGGGAATACAATGAGCAGTTCTTC. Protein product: CASSFERGEYNEQFF.

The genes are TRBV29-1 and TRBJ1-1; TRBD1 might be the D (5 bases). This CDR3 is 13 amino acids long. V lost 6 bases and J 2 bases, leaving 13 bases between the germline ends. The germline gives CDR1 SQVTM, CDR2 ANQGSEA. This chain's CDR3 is CSVTQTDNTEAFF. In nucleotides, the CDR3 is TGCAGCGTGACCCAGACAGATAACACTGAAGCTTTCTTT.

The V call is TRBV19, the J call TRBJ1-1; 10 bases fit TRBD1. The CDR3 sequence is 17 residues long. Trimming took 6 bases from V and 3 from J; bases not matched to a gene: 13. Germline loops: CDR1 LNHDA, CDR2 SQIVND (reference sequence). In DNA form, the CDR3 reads TGTGCCAGTAGAGTGCGAGGGGGGGGACAGGGGCACACTGAAGCTTTCTTT. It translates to CASRVRGGGQGHTEAFF. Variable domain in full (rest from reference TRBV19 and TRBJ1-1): DGGITQSPKYLFRKEGQNVTLSCEQNLNHDAMYWYRQDPGQGLRLIYYSQIVNDFQKGDIAEGYSVSREKKESFPLTVTSAQKNPTAFYLCASRVRGGGQGHTEAFFGQGTRLTVV.

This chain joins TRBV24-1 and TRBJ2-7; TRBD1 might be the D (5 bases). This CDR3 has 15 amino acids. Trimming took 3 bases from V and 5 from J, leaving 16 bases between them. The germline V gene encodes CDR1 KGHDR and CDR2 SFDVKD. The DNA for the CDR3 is TGTGCCACCAGTGATCCGAGTAGGGGATCCGACGAGCAGTACTTC. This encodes CATSDPSRGSDEQYF.

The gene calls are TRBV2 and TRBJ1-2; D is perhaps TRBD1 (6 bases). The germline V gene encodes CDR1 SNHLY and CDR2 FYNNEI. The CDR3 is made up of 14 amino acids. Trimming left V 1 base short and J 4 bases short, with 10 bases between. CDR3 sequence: CASSEEQGIYGYTF. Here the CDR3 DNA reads TGTGCCAGCAGTGAAGAACAGGGTATCTATGGCTACACCTTC.

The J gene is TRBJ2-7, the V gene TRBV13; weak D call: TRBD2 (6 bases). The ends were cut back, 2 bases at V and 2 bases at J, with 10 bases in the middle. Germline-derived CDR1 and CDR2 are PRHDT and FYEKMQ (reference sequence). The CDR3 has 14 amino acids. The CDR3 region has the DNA TGTGCCAGCAGCTTATGGGGGGAACCCTACGAGCAGTACTTC. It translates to CASSLWGEPYEQYF.

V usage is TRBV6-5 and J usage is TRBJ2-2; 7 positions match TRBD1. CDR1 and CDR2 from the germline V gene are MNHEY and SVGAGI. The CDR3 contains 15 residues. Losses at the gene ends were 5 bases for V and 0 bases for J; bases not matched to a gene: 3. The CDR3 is CASSTGTANTGELFF. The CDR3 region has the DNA TGTGCCAGCAGTACCGGGACAGCGAACACCGGGGAGCTGTTTTTT.

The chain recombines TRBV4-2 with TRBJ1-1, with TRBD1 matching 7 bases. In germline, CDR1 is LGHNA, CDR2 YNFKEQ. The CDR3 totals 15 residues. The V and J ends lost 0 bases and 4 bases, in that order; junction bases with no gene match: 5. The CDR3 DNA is TGTGCCAGCAGCCAAGAGGACAGGATAACCACTGAAGCTTTCTTT. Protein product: CASSQEDRITTEAFF.

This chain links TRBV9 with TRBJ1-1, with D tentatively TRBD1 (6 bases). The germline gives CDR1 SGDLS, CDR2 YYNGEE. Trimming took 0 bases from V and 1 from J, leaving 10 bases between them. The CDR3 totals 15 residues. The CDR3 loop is CASSVEPQGNTEAFF. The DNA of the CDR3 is TGTGCCAGCAGCGTAGAACCACAGGGGAACACTGAAGCTTTCTTT.

This CDR3 reads CASSSLTSYEQFF. The CDR3 DNA reads TGTGCCAGCAGTTCTCTGACTAGCTATGAGCAGTTCTTC. The chain links TRBV12-3 or TRBV12-4 to TRBJ2-1; TRBD2 matches at 7 bases. Trimming at V came to 4 bases and at J to 8 bases, leaving 5 bases not matched to a gene. CDR3 length: 13 amino acids.

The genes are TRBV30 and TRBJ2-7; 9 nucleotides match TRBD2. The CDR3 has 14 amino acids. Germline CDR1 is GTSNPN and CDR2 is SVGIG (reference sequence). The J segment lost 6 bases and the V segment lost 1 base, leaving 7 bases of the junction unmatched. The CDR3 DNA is TGTGCCTGGAGTGGGGCGGGAGGGCGGTTCGAGCAGTACTTC. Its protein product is CAWSGAGGRFEQYF.

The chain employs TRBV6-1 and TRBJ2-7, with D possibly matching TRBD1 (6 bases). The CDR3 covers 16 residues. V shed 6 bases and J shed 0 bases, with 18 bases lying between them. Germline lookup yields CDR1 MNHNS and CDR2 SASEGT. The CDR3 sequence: CASSEQGSELSYEQYF. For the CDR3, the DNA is TGTGCCAGCAGCGAACAGGGTTCGGAACTCTCCTACGAGCAGTACTTC.

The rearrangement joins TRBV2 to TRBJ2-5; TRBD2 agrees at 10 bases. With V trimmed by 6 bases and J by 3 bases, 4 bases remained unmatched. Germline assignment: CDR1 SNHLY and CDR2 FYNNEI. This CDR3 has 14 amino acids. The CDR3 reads CASRRGLAEETQYF. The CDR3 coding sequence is TGTGCCAGCAGACGAGGACTAGCGGAAGAGACCCAGTACTTC.

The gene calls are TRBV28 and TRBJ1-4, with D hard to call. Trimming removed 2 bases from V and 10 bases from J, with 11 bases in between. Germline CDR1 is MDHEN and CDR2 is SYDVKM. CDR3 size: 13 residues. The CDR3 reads CASSLGQMGKLFF. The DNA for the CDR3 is TGTGCCAGCAGTTTAGGGCAGATGGGAAAACTGTTTTTT.

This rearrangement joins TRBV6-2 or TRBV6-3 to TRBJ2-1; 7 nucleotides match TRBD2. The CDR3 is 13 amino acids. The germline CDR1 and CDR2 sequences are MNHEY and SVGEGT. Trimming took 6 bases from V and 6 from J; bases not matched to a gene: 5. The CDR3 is CASSQRLANEQFF. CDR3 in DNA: TGTGCCAGCAGCCAAAGACTAGCCAATGAGCAGTTCTTC.